This paragraph reports one TCR beta chain. Its target is unknown. CDR1 DFQATT and CDR2 SNEGSKA come from the germline V gene (reference sequence). The CDR3 sequence is 14 residues long. The junction had 3 bases not matched to a gene; V was cut back by 5 bases and J by 2 bases. The authors built TCR beta libraries using iRepertoire HTBI primers and Arm-PCR of CDR3 regions. Methods used by the authors: About 62 TRBV and approximately 13 TRBJ segments were identified across samples. TCRdb re-called the multiplex PCR reads with MiXCR, one entry per CDR3 protein. These V and J calls are TCRdb output, not the study's own analysis. The sample yields about 340,000 distinct CDR3 sequences, about 20% seen once. These data are taken from a study of regulatory T cells in long-lasting Graves disease. Findings of the study overall: Persistent Graves' patients showed reduced TCR diversity versus newly diagnosed patients. Persistent disease preferred TRBV28, TRBJ1-2 and TRBJ2-5; new disease, TRBV20-1 and TRBJ2-1.

Time point: persistent/refractory GD, antithyroid drugs over 5 years with positive TRAb. The TCR library used RNA extracted from PBMCs. Investigators report Graves' disease was diagnosed under American Thyroid Association guidelines. The sequences come from peripheral blood mononuclear cells (PBMCs), collected when the disease was refractory, from a patient treated with antithyroid drugs. This sequence was found in a female donor with Graves disease. V and J are TRBV20-1 and TRBJ2-7; 13 nucleotides match TRBD2. CDR3 region: CSAVGTSGTYEQYF. DNA of the CDR3: TGCAGTGCTGTAGGGACTAGCGGGACCTACGAGCAGTACTTC.